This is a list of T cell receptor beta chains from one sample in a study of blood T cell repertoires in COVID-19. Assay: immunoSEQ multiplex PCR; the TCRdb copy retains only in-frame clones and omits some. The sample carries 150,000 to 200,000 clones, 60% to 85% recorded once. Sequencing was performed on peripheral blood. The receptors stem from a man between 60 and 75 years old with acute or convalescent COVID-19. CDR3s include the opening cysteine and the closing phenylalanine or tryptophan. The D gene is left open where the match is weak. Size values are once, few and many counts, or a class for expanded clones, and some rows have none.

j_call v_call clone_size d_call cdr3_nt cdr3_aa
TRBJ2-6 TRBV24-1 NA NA TGTGCCACCAGTACCAGAAGCTCTGGGGCCAACGTCCTGACTTTC CATSTRSSGANVLTF
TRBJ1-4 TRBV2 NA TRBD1 TGTGCCAGCAGGGACAGGGCGGCACCGTTTTTT CASRDRAAPFF
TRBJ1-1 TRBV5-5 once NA TGTGCCAGCAGCTTGGTTGGTAGTGCTGAAGCTTTCTTT CASSLVGSAEAFF
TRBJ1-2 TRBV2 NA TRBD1 TGTGCCAGCAGTGAATCCTACAGGGGGGTCTTCCAGACCGCCTATGGCTACACCTTC CASSESYRGVFQTAYGYTF
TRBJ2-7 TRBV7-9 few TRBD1 TGTGCCAGCAGCTTATGGGAGACAGGGCGCGAGCAGTACTTC CASSLWETGREQYF
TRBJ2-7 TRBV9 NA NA TGTGCCAGCAGCGTAGAAGCAGGGGCCGACGAGCAGTACTTC CASSVEAGADEQYF
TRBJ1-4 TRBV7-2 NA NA TGTGCCAGCAGCTACGGGGTAAATGAAAAACTGTTTTTT CASSYGVNEKLFF
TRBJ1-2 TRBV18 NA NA TGTGCCAGCTCACTGACCAGACAGGCGCCTAACTATGGCTACACCTTC CASSLTRQAPNYGYTF
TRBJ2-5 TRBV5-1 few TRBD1 TGCGCCAGCACCCCAGGGGGACCCCAAGAGACCCAGTACTTC CASTPGGPQETQYF
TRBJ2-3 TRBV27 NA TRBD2 TGTGCCAGCAGTTTATCGGCTAGCGGGGGCCCATCCCCAGATACGCAGTATTTT CASSLSASGGPSPDTQYF
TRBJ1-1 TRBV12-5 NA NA TGTGCTAGTGGTTTGGTGAAACTCCTGACGGGTGGAAACACTGAAGCTTTCTTT CASGLVKLLTGGNTEAFF
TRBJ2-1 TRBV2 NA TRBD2 TGTGCCAGCTTCACTAGCGGGGGCCGCGAGCGGCAGTTCTTC CASFTSGGRERQFF
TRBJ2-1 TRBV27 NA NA TGTGCCAGCAGACGCAAACCCGGACAGTGGGGATACAATGAGCAGTTCTTC CASRRKPGQWGYNEQFF
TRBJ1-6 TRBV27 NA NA TGTGCCAGCAGAGTAACCCGGGGGATTAATTCACCCCTCCACTTT CASRVTRGINSPLHF
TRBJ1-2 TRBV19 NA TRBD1 TGTGCCAGTAGCGGGGACAGGAAAGCTAACTATGGCTACACCTTC CASSGDRKANYGYTF
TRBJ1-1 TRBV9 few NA TGTGCCAGCACCCCAGAGAGGGTCCGGGCGGCCCCTGCCGAAGCTTTCTTT CASTPERVRAAPAEAFF
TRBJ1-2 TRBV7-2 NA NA TGTGCCAGCAGCCCTTTTGAGGGAGTCTATGGCTACACCTTC CASSPFEGVYGYTF
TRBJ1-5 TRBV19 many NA TGTGCCACACGGAGGCAGAATCAGCCCCAGCATTTT CATRRQNQPQHF
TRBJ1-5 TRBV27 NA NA TGTGCCAGCAGTTCAGCCGACGACTTTGGAGGGCCCCAGCATTTT CASSSADDFGGPQHF
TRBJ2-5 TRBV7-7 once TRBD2 TGTGCTAGCAGCTTAGGGCGGGGGGTCCGTCAAGAGACCCAGTACTTC CASSLGRGVRQETQYF
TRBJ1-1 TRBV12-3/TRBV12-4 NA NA TGTGCCAGCGGACCAGGGGCGGACACTGAAGCTTTCTTT CASGPGADTEAFF
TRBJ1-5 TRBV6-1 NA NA TGTGCCAGCAGTGAAAGGGGGTATCGGCGCCAGCATTTT CASSERGYRRQHF
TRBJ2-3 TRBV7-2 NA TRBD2 TGTGCCAGCAGCTTCCCAACGGGGGGGGCCAAAGATACGCAGTATTTT CASSFPTGGAKDTQYF
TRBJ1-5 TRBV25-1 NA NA TGTGCCAGCAGTGAAACAGGGAAGGATTATAGCAATCAGCCCCAGCATTTT CASSETGKDYSNQPQHF
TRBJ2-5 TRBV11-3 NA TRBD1 TGTGCCAGCAGCGACTCCGCCGGGACAGGGGGCTTCGAGACCCAGTACTTC CASSDSAGTGGFETQYF